Listed below are T cell receptor beta chains from one sample, sequenced in a study of blood T cell repertoires in COVID-19. Only in-frame clones appear in the TCRdb table, and some are missing; sequencing was by immunoSEQ multiplex PCR. Here the sample spans hundreds of thousands of clones, about 90% being singletons. Sequenced: peripheral blood. The source is a woman between 45 and 60 years old with COVID-19, enrolled during active disease. Each CDR3 is given without its conserved first and last residue.

TRBV27 | ASSTPGGYGYT
TRBV11-2 | ASGPVQGIGYGYT
TRBV5-1 | ASSWEGGREQY
TRBV11-2 | ASSPSGRGDSYDEQF
TRBV2 | ASKLAGETTGELF
TRBV6-5 | ASSYTGPTDTQY
TRBV9 | ASSVGGGRNNEQF
TRBV7-3 | ASSIGVTGELF
TRBV7-9 | ASSLEGTGGFSADNEQF
TRBV24-1 | ATSDPDILGGELF
TRBV29-1 | SVGTSRPLTGELF
TRBV7-2 | ASSFGTGSNQPQH
TRBV15 | ATSRPGLGSYEQY
TRBV7-9 | ASRQGQVNEKLF
TRBV5-1 | ASSLTPDGSSGNTIY
TRBV24-1 | ATSDRLSGALGYT
TRBV18 | ASSPRQGEGNTIY
TRBV1 | TSSPSGASGRAEDEQY
TRBV7-9 | ASSYSGGTEAF
TRBV3-1/TRBV3-2 | ASSPGSSSNTIY
TRBV11-3 | ASSDPLAGETYEQY
TRBV2 | ASRKGLAGGDIQY
TRBV10-3 | AISGSTSGGYNEQF
TRBV27 | ASSLFGTGGGNEKLF
TRBV5-3 | ARKSPPGKN
TRBV11-2 | ASSLAGGKNTGELF
TRBV7-9 | ASSAGTQVDGYT
TRBV2 | ASSGTGTNEQF
TRBV11-2 | ASSLAAGTTRNYGYT
TRBV10-3 | AISEMRGALDGYT
TRBV30 | AWEGNGGETQY
TRBV5-1 | ASSSSGSGANVLT
TRBV19 | ASSPHPRASSEDRVDQPQH
TRBV9 | ASSVGTRTGELF
TRBV4-3 | ASSQDLTGARNEQF
TRBV4-1 | ASSQEWLAGGYNEQF
TRBV7-2 | ASSLGLAGGPKTGELF
TRBV2 | ASSERGEGYGYT
TRBV5-1 | ASSKRQGSSYNEQF
TRBV4-2 | ASSQDTPGQGKAF
TRBV3-1/TRBV3-2 | ASSQVISGWAF
TRBV5-6 | ASSRGLADTGELF